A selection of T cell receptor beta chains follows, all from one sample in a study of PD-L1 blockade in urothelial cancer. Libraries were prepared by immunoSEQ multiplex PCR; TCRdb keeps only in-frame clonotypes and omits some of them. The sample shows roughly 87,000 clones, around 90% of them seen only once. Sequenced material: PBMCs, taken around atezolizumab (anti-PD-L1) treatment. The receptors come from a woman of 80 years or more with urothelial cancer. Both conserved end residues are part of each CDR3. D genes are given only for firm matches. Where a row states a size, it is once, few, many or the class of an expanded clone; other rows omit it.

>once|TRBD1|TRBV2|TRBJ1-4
TGTGCCAGCAGAGTTACACAGGGGGCTAATGAAAAACTGTTTTTT
CASRVTQGANEKLFF
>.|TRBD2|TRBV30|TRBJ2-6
TGTGCCTGCCGAAGGTCACTAGCGGCCTTCTCTGGGGCCAACGTCCTGACTTTC
CACRRSLAAFSGANVLTF
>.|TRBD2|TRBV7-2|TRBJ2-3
TGTGCCAGCAGCGCCTTTAGCGGGGCAATCACAGATACGCAGTATTTT
CASSAFSGAITDTQYF
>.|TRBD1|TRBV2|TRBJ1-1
TGTGCCAGCAGGAGCAGACAGGGGGCGCATACTGAAGCTTTCTTT
CASRSRQGAHTEAFF
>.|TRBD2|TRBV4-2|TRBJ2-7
TGTGCCAGCAGCCAAGAACAGCGGGAGTTCAACGAGCAGTACTTC
CASSQEQREFNEQYF
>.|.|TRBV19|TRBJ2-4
TGTGCCAGTCGAGCCTCGGGGTCAAACATTCAGTACTTC
CASRASGSNIQYF
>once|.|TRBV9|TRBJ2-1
TGTGCCAGCAGCGTAGATAGCGGAACCTACAATGAGCAGTTCTTC
CASSVDSGTYNEQFF
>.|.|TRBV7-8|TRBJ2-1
TGTGCCAGCAGCTTCCGGGTAGCGGACCGGGCTTACAATGAGCAGTTCTTC
CASSFRVADRAYNEQFF
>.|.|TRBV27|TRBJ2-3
TGTGCCAGCAGCCACGAAACGGGTACGCAGTATTTT
CASSHETGTQYF
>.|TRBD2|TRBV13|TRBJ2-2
TGTGCCAGCAGCATTAGCGGGAGCGGCGGGGAGCTGTTTTTT
CASSISGSGGELFF
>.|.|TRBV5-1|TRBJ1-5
TGCGCCAGCAGCTTGTGGGCAGGGTCTCAGCCCCAGCATTTT
CASSLWAGSQPQHF
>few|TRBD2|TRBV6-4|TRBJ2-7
TGTGCCAGCAGTGCCTCGACTAGCGGGACCGAGCAGTACTTC
CASSASTSGTEQYF
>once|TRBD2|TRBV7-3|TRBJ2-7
TGTGCCAGCAGCCCCTCTAGCGGGCGTAACTACGAGCAGTACTTC
CASSPSSGRNYEQYF
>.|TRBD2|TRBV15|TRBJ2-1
TGTGCCACCAGCAGAGGCGGGAGGGCCCAAAATGAGCAGTTCTTC
CATSRGGRAQNEQFF
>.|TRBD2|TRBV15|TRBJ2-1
TGTGCCACCAGCACTCCCCTCATAGCGGGATCCTACAATGAGCAGTTCTTC
CATSTPLIAGSYNEQFF
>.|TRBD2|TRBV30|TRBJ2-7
TGTGCCTGGAGCAGAATCCTAGCGGGAGAGTCCTACGAGCAGTACTTC
CAWSRILAGESYEQYF
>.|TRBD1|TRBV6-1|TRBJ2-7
TGTGCCAGCAGTGAAGGCACAGGGGAGAAACGGATATTC
CASSEGTGEKRIF
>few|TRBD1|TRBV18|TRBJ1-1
TGTGCCAGCTCACGACCCGGGACAGAGCAAGCTTTCTTT
CASSRPGTEQAFF
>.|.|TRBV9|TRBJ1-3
TGTGCCAGCAGCGTAGAAGGGGGCTCTGGAAACACCATATATTTT
CASSVEGGSGNTIYF
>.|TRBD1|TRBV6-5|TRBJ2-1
TGTGCCAGCAGCCCTGGAGGGACAGGGGTGCTTGAGCAGTTCTTC
CASSPGGTGVLEQFF
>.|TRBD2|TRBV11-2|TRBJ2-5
TGTGCCAGCAGCTTAGTAAGACTAGCGGGAGTAGAGACCCAGTACTTC
CASSLVRLAGVETQYF
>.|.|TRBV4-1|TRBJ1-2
TGCGCCAGCAGCCAAGGATATCCACAGGGCTATGGCTACACCTTC
CASSQGYPQGYGYTF
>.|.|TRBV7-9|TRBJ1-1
TGTGCCAGCAGCTTAGGTGGGGCGGGGGGGTTTGGAACTGAAGCTTTCTTT
CASSLGGAGGFGTEAFF
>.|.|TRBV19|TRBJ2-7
TGTGCCAGTAGGATCCGAAGTCACAACTCCTACGAGCAGTACTTC
CASRIRSHNSYEQYF